The 30 T cell receptor beta chains listed next were all sequenced from one sample in a study of T cell responses to AZD1222 COVID-19 vaccine. The table came from immunoSEQ multiplex PCR; TCRdb's copy has only in-frame clones and leaves some out. The sample carries tens of thousands of clones, around nine tenths recorded once. Sequenced here: peripheral blood, sampled 28 days after the second AZD1222 dose. The receptor source for this set is an adult who received the AZD1222 COVID-19 vaccine.

This chain joins TRBV5-4 and TRBJ1-2; possible D gene TRBD1, 6 bases. Germline V lookup: CDR1 SGHNT, CDR2 YYREEE (reference sequence). The V gene lost 4 bases and the J gene lost 4 bases, with 8 bases spanning the gap. CDR3 length: 12 amino acids. The CDR3 sequence is CASSPDSYGYTF. As DNA, the CDR3 is TGTGCCAGCAGCCCGGACAGCTATGGCTACACCTTC.

The rearrangement joins TRBV7-9 to TRBJ1-5; D is unresolved. CDR1 is SEHNR and CDR2 is FQNEAQ in the germline V gene (reference sequence). V lost 3 bases and J 7 bases, leaving 19 bases between the germline ends. The CDR3 runs 16 residues. CDR3 nucleotides: TGTGCCAGCAGCTTCGGAGTAATCGGGGTGGGACAGCCCCAGCATTTT. Its protein product is CASSFGVIGVGQPQHF.

The chain has TRBV19 and TRBJ1-5; weak D call: TRBD1 (6 bases). From germline, CDR1 is LNHDA and CDR2 SQIVND (reference sequence). The CDR3 covers 13 residues. The CDR3 DNA reads as TGTGCAATAAGTAGGGGGAGCAATCAGCCCCAGCATTTT. It is translated as CAISRGSNQPQHF.

This CDR3 is CASGSDTSYEQYF. CDR3 in DNA: TGTGCTAGTGGCTCGGACACCTCCTACGAGCAGTACTTC. The chain combines TRBV12-5 with TRBJ2-7, with a weak D call TRBD1 (5 bases). Germline loops: CDR1 LGHNT, CDR2 FRNRAP. V shed 6 bases and J shed 0 bases, with 9 bases lying between them. This CDR3 comprises 13 residues.

The chain joins TRBV27 to TRBJ2-6; D remains ambiguous. CDR3 length: 13 residues. Germline-derived CDR1 and CDR2 are MNHEY and SMNVEV (reference sequence). Trimming removed 6 bases from V and 4 bases from J, with 7 bases in between. CDR3 residues: CASSRGGANVLTF. DNA of the CDR3: TGTGCCAGCAGCCGAGGAGGGGCCAACGTCCTGACTTTC.

The chain carries TRBV19 and TRBJ2-2, with a possible D match to TRBD1 (5 bases). V lost 2 bases to trimming and J lost 3 bases, with 19 bases between them. The germline gives CDR1 LNHDA, CDR2 SQIVND (reference sequence). This CDR3 has 18 residues. CDR3 nucleotide sequence: TGTGCCAGTAGTATATCGGTAGGGGCAGAGCTTTACACCGGGGAGCTGTTTTTT. Its translation is CASSISVGAELYTGELFF.

V gene TRBV18 combines with J gene TRBJ1-6; tentatively, D is TRBD1 (6 bases). Trimming took 6 bases from V and 12 from J, leaving 18 bases between them. Looked up from germline, CDR1 is KGHSH and CDR2 is LQKENI. The CDR3 totals 14 residues. The CDR3 spells CASSRDKGRGPLHF. CDR3 nucleotides: TGTGCCAGCTCTCGGGACAAGGGCCGTGGACCCCTCCACTTT.

Worth noting for this clone: A read error may account for a junction end that differs from germline. The J gene is TRBJ2-3, the V gene TRBV6-1; tentative D call: TRBD1 (5 bases). CDR3 length: 16 amino acids. Per the germline V gene, CDR1 is MNHNS and CDR2 is SASEGT. CDR3: CASSEGKGKGTDTQYF. CDR3 nucleotide sequence: TGTGCCAGCAGCGAAGGGAAGGGTAAGGGGACAGATACGCAGTATTTT.

The V and J genes are TRBV6-5 and TRBJ1-2; weak D call: TRBD1 (5 bases). Trimming shortened V by 5 bases and J by 6 bases, and 7 bases separated the two germline ends. The germline V gene encodes CDR1 MNHEY and CDR2 SVGAGI. CDR3 length: 11 amino acids. CDR3 nucleotide sequence: TGTGCCAGCAGTACACAGGATGGCTACACCTTC. Translating gives CASSTQDGYTF.

This rearrangement joins TRBV6-5 to TRBJ1-1; TRBD1 aligns across 9 bases. V lost 6 bases to trimming and J lost 3 bases; unmatched junction nucleotides: 5. The CDR3 runs 14 residues. CDR1 is MNHEY, CDR2 SVGAGI, per germline. The CDR3 loop is CASSPRTGDTEAFF. The CDR3, as DNA: TGTGCCAGCAGCCCACGGACAGGGGACACTGAAGCTTTCTTT.

The rearrangement joins TRBV12-3 or TRBV12-4 to TRBJ1-4, with D unresolved. The CDR3 covers 13 residues. Trimming took off 5 bases at V and 8 bases at J, with 12 bases between the two ends. The CDR3 region has the DNA TGTGCCAGCAGTGCGACGGAGGGAGAAAAACTGTTTTTT. This codes for CASSATEGEKLFF.

This chain joins TRBV4-2 and TRBJ2-5; 7 bases line up with TRBD2. The V gene end was trimmed by 3 bases and the J gene end by 5 bases; junction bases not matched to a gene: 12. The CDR3 has 16 residues. Germline V gene lookup returns CDR1 LGHNA and CDR2 YNFKEQ. The CDR3 sequence is CASSHPGAGEWETQYF. The CDR3 bases are TGTGCCAGCAGCCACCCTGGGGCGGGGGAATGGGAGACCCAGTACTTC.

The chain recombines TRBV6-2 or TRBV6-3 with TRBJ2-7; 8 nucleotides line up with TRBD1. This CDR3 has 14 residues. Losses at the gene ends were 6 bases for V and 2 bases for J; bases not matched to a gene: 6. From germline, CDR1 is MNHEY and CDR2 SVGEGT. In DNA form, the CDR3 reads TGTGCCAGCAGCGGACAGGGAGAAACCTACGAGCAGTACTTC. Encoded protein: CASSGQGETYEQYF.

There are a few counts of this clone. The chain links TRBV6-5 to TRBJ2-1; 7 bases fit TRBD2. CDR3 length: 15 residues. The V gene's germline CDR1 is MNHEY and CDR2 SVGAGI. V was pared by 2 bases and J by 6 bases, with 7 bases of the junction left unmatched. CDR3 nucleotide sequence: TGTGCCAGCAGTTACGAAGCGGGGTCATTCAATGAGCAGTTCTTC. Amino acid sequence: CASSYEAGSFNEQFF.

The CDR3, as DNA: TGCGCCAGCAGCTTGGTAGCCGGGACAGGGGTTAGAAACACCATATATTTT. The encoded protein is CASSLVAGTGVRNTIYF. The gene calls are TRBV5-1 and TRBJ1-3, with 10 bases identical to TRBD1. Trimming cost V 0 bases and J 5 bases; bases outside gene matches: 8. The CDR3 sequence is 17 residues long. CDR1 and CDR2 (germline): SGHRS, YFSETQ.

This chain uses TRBV6-5 with TRBJ1-1, with no clear D. Germline V gene data show CDR1 as MNHEY and CDR2 as SVGAGI. V was clipped by 6 bases and J by 5 bases, with 7 bases between them. The CDR3 contains 11 residues. The CDR3 nucleotides are TGTGCCAGCAGGGGCGGGACTGAAGCTTTCTTT. Translation gives CASRGGTEAFF.

This clone was counted once. The rearrangement joins TRBV5-8 to TRBJ1-2, with a possible D match to TRBD1 (5 bases). Trimming left V 4 bases short and J 7 bases short, with 26 bases between. The CDR3 is 17 residues long. The germline CDR1 and CDR2 sequences are SGHTS and YDEGEE. For the CDR3, the DNA is TGTGCCAGCAGCACCGCGGGCTCGGGGGGGTTGGTTGGTGGCTACACCTTC. Its protein product is CASSTAGSGGLVGGYTF.

This clone was seen repeatedly, ten times or more. In nucleotides, the CDR3 is TGTGCCAGTAGTAGGGGAGCTACTTTATTTGGCTACACCTTC. Protein sequence: CASSRGATLFGYTF. V gene TRBV19 combines with J gene TRBJ1-2; D is ambiguous. V was cut by 4 bases and J by 7 bases, with 16 bases left in between. The CDR3 consists of 14 residues. Germline V CDR1 and CDR2: LNHDA, SQIVND (reference sequence).

This clone was seen more than once but under ten times. The chain links TRBV5-1 to TRBJ2-7; D might be TRBD1 or TRBD2, each matching 6 bases. In germline, CDR1 is SGHRS, CDR2 YFSETQ. The CDR3 loop spans 14 amino acids. Trimming took off 0 bases at V and 0 bases at J, with 7 bases between the two ends. The CDR3 loop reads CASSLAGASYEQYF. The CDR3 nucleotides are TGCGCCAGCAGCTTGGCGGGGGCCTCCTACGAGCAGTACTTC.

This chain uses TRBV18 with TRBJ1-2; D unresolved. Looked up from germline, CDR1 is KGHSH and CDR2 is LQKENI. Trimming cost V 5 bases and J 2 bases, with 6 bases left between them. CDR3 length: 12 amino acids. This chain's CDR3 is CASSTYNYGYTF. In nucleotides, the CDR3 is TGTGCCAGCTCAACGTACAACTATGGCTACACCTTC.

The chain has TRBV5-1 and TRBJ1-1; D remains ambiguous. The length of the CDR3 is 13 residues. Germline-derived CDR1 and CDR2 are SGHRS and YFSETQ. Trimming took off 5 bases at V and 0 bases at J, with 8 bases between the two ends. CDR3 residues: CASSQVVNTEAFF. The CDR3 DNA follows: TGCGCCAGCAGTCAGGTCGTGAACACTGAAGCTTTCTTT. The complete variable domain, with remaining parts taken from reference TRBV5-1 and TRBJ1-1, reads KAGVTQTPRYLIKTRGQQVTLSCSPISGHRSVSWYQQTPGQGLQFLFEYFSETQRNKGNFPGRFSGRQFSNSRSEMNVSTLELGDSALYLCASSQVVNTEAFFGQGTRLTVV.

The table lists this clone with a count of one. This chain joins TRBV7-3 and TRBJ1-6; no clear D. The length of the CDR3 is 17 residues. The germline gives CDR1 SGHTA, CDR2 FQGTGA. V lost 4 bases and J 0 bases, leaving 13 bases between the germline ends. The CDR3 reads CASSSLPRSSYNSPLHF. CDR3 coding DNA: TGTGCCAGCAGCTCCCTCCCGCGGAGCTCCTATAATTCACCCCTCCACTTT.

This rearrangement joins TRBV27 to TRBJ1-4; the D gene is possibly TRBD1 (5 bases). V shed 6 bases and J shed 8 bases, with 13 bases lying between them. The CDR3 covers 13 residues. CDR1 and CDR2 (germline): MNHEY, SMNVEV (reference sequence). The CDR3 reads CASSSRGGEKLFF. Written as DNA, the CDR3 is TGTGCCAGCAGCTCTCGGGGCGGAGAAAAACTGTTTTTT. Full variable domain (missing parts from reference TRBV27 and TRBJ1-4): EAQVTQNPRYLITVTGKKLTVTCSQNMNHEYMSWYRQDPGLGLRQIYYSMNVEVTDKGDVPEGYKVSRKEKRNFPLILESPSPNQTSLYFCASSSRGGEKLFFGSGTQLSVL.

The gene calls are TRBV18 and TRBJ1-1; D is unclear. The CDR3 runs 13 residues. The V gene's germline CDR1 is KGHSH and CDR2 LQKENI. Between the trimmed V and J ends, which lost 5 bases and 3 bases, there was a span of 10 bases. CDR3 protein: CASSAGEDTEAFF. DNA for the CDR3: TGTGCCAGCTCAGCAGGCGAGGACACTGAAGCTTTCTTT. Using reference TRBV18 and TRBJ1-1 for the parts outside the CDR3, the full variable domain is NAGVMQNPRHLVRRRGQEARLRCSPMKGHSHVYWYRQLPEEGLKFMVYLQKENIIDESGMPKERFSAEFPKEGPSILRIQQVVRGDSAAYFCASSAGEDTEAFFGQGTRLTVV.

This chain links TRBV2 with TRBJ2-5, with TRBD1 matching 7 bases. Looked up from germline, CDR1 is SNHLY and CDR2 is FYNNEI. The length of the CDR3 is 15 residues. With V trimmed by 5 bases and J by 0 bases, 6 bases remained unmatched. The CDR3: CASSRQGDYQETQYF. CDR3 in DNA: TGTGCCAGCAGTAGACAGGGAGACTACCAAGAGACCCAGTACTTC.

This chain connects TRBV18 to TRBJ2-7; TRBD1 matches 7 bases. The CDR3 is made up of 13 amino acids. CDR1 and CDR2 (germline): KGHSH, LQKENI. V dropped 3 bases and J dropped 7; count of bases not matched to a gene: 6. In DNA form, the CDR3 reads TGTGCCAGCTCACCGAAACAGGGGAGAGAGCAGTACTTC. Its protein is CASSPKQGREQYF. Looking up the rest from reference TRBV18 and TRBJ2-7 gives the full variable domain: NAGVMQNPRHLVRRRGQEARLRCSPMKGHSHVYWYRQLPEEGLKFMVYLQKENIIDESGMPKERFSAEFPKEGPSILRIQQVVRGDSAAYFCASSPKQGREQYFGPGTRLTVT.

The chain links TRBV5-6 to TRBJ2-7, with D perhaps TRBD1 (6 bases). Trimming stripped 4 bases from V and 2 bases from J, with 13 bases between. CDR1 and CDR2 (germline): SGHDT, YYEEEE. CDR3 length equals 14 residues. As DNA, the CDR3 is TGTGCCAGCAGCCGCCAGGGGTCTACCTACGAGCAGTACTTC. It specifies CASSRQGSTYEQYF.

This clone has only one observation. The J gene is TRBJ2-3, the V gene TRBV7-9; D unclear. The V end lost 1 base, the J end lost 2 bases, and 1 base lay between the germline ends. Germline V lookup: CDR1 SEHNR, CDR2 FQNEAQ (reference sequence). This CDR3 is built from 12 residues. The CDR3 DNA sequence: TGTGCCAGCAGCTTAGACACAGATACGCAGTATTTT. It yields the protein CASSLDTDTQYF.

V gene TRBV20-1 combines with J gene TRBJ1-2; D call uncertain. The CDR3 is 11 amino acids. Germline lookup yields CDR1 DFQATT and CDR2 SNEGSKA (reference sequence). Written as DNA, the CDR3 is TGCAGCCAGGCAGCTAACTATGGCTACACCTTC. Translation: CSQAANYGYTF.

The chain couples TRBV19 to TRBJ1-2; 8 nucleotides line up with TRBD1. The CDR3 has 15 residues. CDR1 and CDR2 (germline): LNHDA, SQIVND (reference sequence). J lost 2 bases, V lost 8 bases, and 10 bases had no gene match. The CDR3 region has the DNA TGTGCCAGTTTTCGGACAGGGAGTCCGAACTATGGCTACACCTTC. This sequence encodes CASFRTGSPNYGYTF.